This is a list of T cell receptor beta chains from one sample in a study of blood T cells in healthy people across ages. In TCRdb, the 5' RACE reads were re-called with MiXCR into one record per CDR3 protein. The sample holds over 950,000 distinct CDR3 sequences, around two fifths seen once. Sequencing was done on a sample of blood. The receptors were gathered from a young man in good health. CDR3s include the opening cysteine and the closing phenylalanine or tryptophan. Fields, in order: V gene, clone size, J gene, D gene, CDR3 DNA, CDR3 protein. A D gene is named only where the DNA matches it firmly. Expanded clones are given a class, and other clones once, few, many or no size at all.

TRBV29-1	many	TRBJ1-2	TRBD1	TGCAGCCTTATTCCGGGACAGGGGACCGATGGCTACACCTTC	CSLIPGQGTDGYTF
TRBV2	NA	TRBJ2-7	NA	TGTGCCAGCAGTGACGAACAGGTCAACTCCTACGAGCAGTACTTC	CASSDEQVNSYEQYF
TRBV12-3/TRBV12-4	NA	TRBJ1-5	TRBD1	TGTGCCAGCAGCGCCGACAGGGAAGGAGCCCAGCCCCAGCATTTT	CASSADREGAQPQHF
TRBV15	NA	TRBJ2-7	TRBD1	TGTGCCACCAGCAGAGATCCGTTCGGGGACAGGGACCATGAGCAGTACTTC	CATSRDPFGDRDHEQYF
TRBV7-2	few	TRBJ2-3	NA	TGTGCCAGCAGCCTCCTTTCCCGGACAGTTTCAAGCACAGATACGCAGTATTTT	CASSLLSRTVSSTDTQYF
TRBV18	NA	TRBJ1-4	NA	TGTGCCAGCTCACATGGGAATGAAGAACTGTTTTTT	CASSHGNEELFF
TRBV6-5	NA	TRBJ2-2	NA	TGTGCCAGCAGTTACACGATAACCGGGGAGCTGTTTTTT	CASSYTITGELFF
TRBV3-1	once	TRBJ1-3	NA	TGTGCCAGCAGCCAAGCAGATGGAAACACCATATATTTT	CASSQADGNTIYF
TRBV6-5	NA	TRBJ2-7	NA	TGTGCCAGCAGTTACGAGGCGGTACCCTACGAGCAGTACTTC	CASSYEAVPYEQYF
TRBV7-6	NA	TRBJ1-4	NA	TGTGCCAGCAGCTCATGGGACCCAACTAATGAAAAACTGTTTTTT	CASSSWDPTNEKLFF
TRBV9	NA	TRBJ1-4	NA	TGTGCCACGGCAAATGAAAAACTGTTTTTT	CATANEKLFF
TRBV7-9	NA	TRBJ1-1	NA	TGTGCCAGCAGCTATCCAAACGGGGAGAGGGACACTGAAGCTTTCTTT	CASSYPNGERDTEAFF
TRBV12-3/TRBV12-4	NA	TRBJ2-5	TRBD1	TGTGCCAGCAGTTTAGGGGACAGCCAGACCCAGTACTTC	CASSLGDSQTQYF
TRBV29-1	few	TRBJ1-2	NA	TGCAGCGTTGAAGACCCAGACAGAACTAACTATGGCTACACCTTC	CSVEDPDRTNYGYTF
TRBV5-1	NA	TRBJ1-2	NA	TGCGCCAGCAGCTTGTCAGGGATGAACTATGGCTACACCTTC	CASSLSGMNYGYTF
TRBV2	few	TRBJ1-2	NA	TGTGCCAGCAGCCCCCTTTCGGGTGGCTACACCTTC	CASSPLSGGYTF
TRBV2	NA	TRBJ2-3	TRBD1	TGTGCCAGCAGTGCGACAGGGTCCGCAGATACGCAGTATTTT	CASSATGSADTQYF
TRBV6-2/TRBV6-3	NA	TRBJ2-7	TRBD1	TGTGCCAACAGTTTCCTCCGACAGGGCGAGCAGTACTTC	CANSFLRQGEQYF
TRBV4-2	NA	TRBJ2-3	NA	TGTGCCAGCAGCCAGGATCGTCGGATTACAGATACGCAGTATTTT	CASSQDRRITDTQYF
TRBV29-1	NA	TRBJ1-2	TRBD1	TGCAGCGTTGAAGACAGGGGGCCTGGATATGGCTACACCTTC	CSVEDRGPGYGYTF
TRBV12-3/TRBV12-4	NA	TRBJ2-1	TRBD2	TGTGCCAGCAGTCCCCGGCTAGCGGACAATGAGCAGTTCTTC	CASSPRLADNEQFF
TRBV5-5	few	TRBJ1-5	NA	TGTGCCAGCAGCTTGGACAGCACGGGGAATCAGCCCCAGCATTTT	CASSLDSTGNQPQHF
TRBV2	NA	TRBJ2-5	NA	TGTGCCAGCGGGGGGCGCGTCGAGACCCAGTACTTC	CASGGRVETQYF
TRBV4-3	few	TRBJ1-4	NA	TGCGCCAGCAGCCAAGGGTACCCAACTAATGAAAAACTGTTTTTT	CASSQGYPTNEKLFF
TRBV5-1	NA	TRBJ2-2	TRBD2	TGCGCCAGCAGCTTCCCAACTAGCGGGGAGCCCACCGGAACCGGGGAGCTGTTTTTT	CASSFPTSGEPTGTGELFF
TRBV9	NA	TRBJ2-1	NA	TGTGCCAGCAGCTTCGGGGGGCGGGTTGAGCAGTTCTTC	CASSFGGRVEQFF
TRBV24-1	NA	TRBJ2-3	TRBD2	TGTGCCACCAGTGAATGGACTAGCGGGGACACAGATACGCAGTATTTT	CATSEWTSGDTDTQYF
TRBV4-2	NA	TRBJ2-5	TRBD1	TGTGCCAGCAGCCAAGAAGCGGACAGGGTATCTCTGACGTACTTC	CASSQEADRVSLTYF
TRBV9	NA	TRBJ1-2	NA	TGTGCCAGCACCCGGGGACTTGGTAATGGCTACACCTTC	CASTRGLGNGYTF
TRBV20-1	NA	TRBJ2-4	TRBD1	TGCAGTGCTGGGACAGGGGCCGAAAACATTCAGTACTTC	CSAGTGAENIQYF
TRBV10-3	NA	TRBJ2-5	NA	TGTGCCATCAGTGAGGCACGAGGAGAGACCCAGTACTTC	CAISEARGETQYF
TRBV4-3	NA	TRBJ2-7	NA	TGCGCCAGCAGCCAAGATTCGGAGGGGTCCGAGCAGTACTTC	CASSQDSEGSEQYF
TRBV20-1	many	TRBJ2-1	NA	TGCAGTGCTTTTCGTACTCTGACTCACAATGAGCAGTTCTTC	CSAFRTLTHNEQFF
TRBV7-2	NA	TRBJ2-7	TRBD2	TGTGCCAGCAAAGGACTAGCGGGGGGTAGCTCCTACAATGAGCAGTACTTC	CASKGLAGGSSYNEQYF
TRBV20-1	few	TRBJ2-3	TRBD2	TGCAGTGCTAGAGATCCGGAGCGGGGGGGCACAGATACGCAGTATTTT	CSARDPERGGTDTQYF
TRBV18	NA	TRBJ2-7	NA	TGTGCCAGCTCACCAAGGAGTGAGGGACCAACCTACGAGCAGTACTTC	CASSPRSEGPTYEQYF
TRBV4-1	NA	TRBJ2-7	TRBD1	TGCGCCAGCAGCCAAGGACAGGGGCGATCCTACGAGCAGTACTTC	CASSQGQGRSYEQYF
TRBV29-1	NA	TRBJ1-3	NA	TGCAGCGTTCTCAGTTTCCAGGCTAACACCATATATTTT	CSVLSFQANTIYF
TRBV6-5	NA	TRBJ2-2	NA	TGTGCCAGCACCCGCTACAACACCGGGGAGCTGTTTTTT	CASTRYNTGELFF
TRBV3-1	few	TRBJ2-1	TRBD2	TGTGCCAGCAGCCCCCCGACTTCTAGCGGGGGGTTTCGGAATGAGCAGTTCTTC	CASSPPTSSGGFRNEQFF
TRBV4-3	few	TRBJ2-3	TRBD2	TGCGCCAGCAGCCAAGATCGGGGTAGCGGGACCGCGGATACGCAGTATTTT	CASSQDRGSGTADTQYF
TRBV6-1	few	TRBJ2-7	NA	TGTGCCAGCAGTGAAGGCAAAATCCTGGTCCACGAGCAGTACTTC	CASSEGKILVHEQYF
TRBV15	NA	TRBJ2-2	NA	TGTGCCACCAGCAGAGATCCCCTAACAGGTTCGAACACCGGGGAGCTGTTTTTT	CATSRDPLTGSNTGELFF
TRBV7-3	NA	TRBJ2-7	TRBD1	TGTGCCAGCAGCTTAACGTTTTCGGACAGGGTCTACGAGCAGTACTTC	CASSLTFSDRVYEQYF
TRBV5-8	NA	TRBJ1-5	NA	TGTGCCAGCAGCTTGAACAAAGATCAGCCCCAGCATTTT	CASSLNKDQPQHF
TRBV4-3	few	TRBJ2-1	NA	TGCGCCAGCAGCCACGACGAGACTAGTTTCCAGTTCTTC	CASSHDETSFQFF
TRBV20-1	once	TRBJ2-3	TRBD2	TGCAGTGCTAACACCAGACTAGCGGGGGCGGCAGATACGCAGTATTTT	CSANTRLAGAADTQYF
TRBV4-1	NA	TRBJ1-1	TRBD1	TGCGCCAGCAGCCAAGTGGGGACAGGGGCTGAAGCTTTCTTT	CASSQVGTGAEAFF
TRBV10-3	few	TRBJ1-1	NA	TGTGCCATCAGTGAGGGGGCAGGGTCGTACACTGAAGCTTTCTTT	CAISEGAGSYTEAFF
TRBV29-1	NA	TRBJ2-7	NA	TGCAGCGTTGGTGGCGGTGGACGTTACGAGCAGTACTTC	CSVGGGGRYEQYF
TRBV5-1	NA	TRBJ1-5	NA	TGCGCCAGCACCCCGGACGCCGGGGAACAGCCCCAGCATTTT	CASTPDAGEQPQHF
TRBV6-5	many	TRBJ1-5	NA	TGTGCCAGCAGTTACTCGGGGGATCAGCCCCAGCATTTT	CASSYSGDQPQHF
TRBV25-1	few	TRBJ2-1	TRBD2	TGTGCCAGCAGTCTCCCGGGGGGAACCTACAATGAGCAGTTCTTC	CASSLPGGTYNEQFF
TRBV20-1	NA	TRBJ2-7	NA	TGCAGTGCCGAGGGTTACCTTGCCGCCTACGAGCAGTACTTC	CSAEGYLAAYEQYF
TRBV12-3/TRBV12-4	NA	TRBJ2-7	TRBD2	TGTGCCAGCAGCAGGCGGACTAGCGGGGGATACAATGAGCAGTACTTC	CASSRRTSGGYNEQYF
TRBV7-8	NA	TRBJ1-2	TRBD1	TGTGCCAGCAGTACTCCGGGACAGGCCACTTCTAACTATGGCTACACCTTC	CASSTPGQATSNYGYTF